This TCR beta chain was observed in a study of blood T cell repertoires in COVID-19. Participants, 18 to 89 years old, spanned approximately 25 US areas. Clinical history reported by participants formed the basis on which cohorts were assigned. CDR1 and CDR2 (germline): SGHVS, FNYEAQ. The CDR3 runs 13 residues. The germline V and J ends were trimmed by 1 base and 8 bases, with 11 bases remaining between them. In the authors' workflow: Amplifying reference gene primers gave estimates of nucleated cell counts. TCRdb keeps only in-frame clones here, not all; method: immunoSEQ multiplex PCR. V and J calls and clone size are as listed in that table; D and trimming were resolved from the DNA. The data show around 290,000 clones, nearly 90% seen once.

This receptor was identified in a woman aged 30 to 39 who had recovered from COVID-19. What was sequenced was PBMCs or T cells enriched from blood (not recorded which). The gene calls are TRBV7-6 and TRBJ1-1; no firm D call. The DNA of the CDR3 is TGTGCCAGCAGCTTAGGGAGGACCGCAGAAGCTTTCTTT. Protein sequence: CASSLGRTAEAFF.